The 9 T cell receptor beta chains presented below share a single source sample, sequenced in a study of blood T cell repertoires in COVID-19. Clones were read by immunoSEQ multiplex PCR, and TCRdb kept only the in-frame ones, dropping some. The repertoire holds 95,000 to 150,000 clones, more than 80% seen once, with around 4% in the top ten. The specimen sequenced was peripheral blood. These receptors were obtained from a man aged 40-55 years with acute or convalescent COVID-19.

A remark on this clone: In the same sample, other DNA sequences code for this CDR3. V is TRBV14 and J is TRBJ2-7; D remains unclear. This CDR3 has 12 amino acids. Trimming cost V 4 bases and J 4 bases, with 8 bases left between them. Germline-derived CDR1 and CDR2 are SGHDN and FVKESK. The CDR3 loop is CASSPTGYEQYF. The CDR3 coding sequence is TGTGCCAGCAGCCCGACTGGTTACGAGCAGTACTTC.

The chain links TRBV19 to TRBJ2-5; 9 bases line up with TRBD2. Trimming removed 6 bases from V and 5 bases from J; junction bases left unmatched: 10. Germline loops: CDR1 LNHDA, CDR2 SQIVND (reference sequence). The CDR3 contains 15 residues. CDR3 nucleotides: TGTGCCAGTAGAACGACTAGCGGAGGGGGGGAGACCCAGTACTTC. Translating it yields CASRTTSGGGETQYF.

The V gene is TRBV30, the J gene TRBJ2-5; TRBD2 agrees at 15 bases. In germline, CDR1 is GTSNPN, CDR2 SVGIG (reference sequence). With V trimmed by 3 bases and J by 1 base, 6 bases remained unmatched. The CDR3 runs to 17 residues. DNA of the CDR3: TGTGCCTGGAGCCTAAGGGGACTAGCGGGGGGCCAAGAGACCCAGTACTTC. Translated: CAWSLRGLAGGQETQYF.

The chain recombines TRBV7-9 with TRBJ2-7; 8 nucleotides match TRBD2. This CDR3 region has 15 residues. V shed 0 bases, J shed 5 bases, and the junction held 6 bases outside the gene matches. CDR1 is SEHNR and CDR2 is FQNEAQ in the germline V gene (reference sequence). The CDR3 bases are TGTGCCAGCAGCTTAGCCGGGACTAGATCCCACGAGCAGTACTTC. The encoded protein is CASSLAGTRSHEQYF.

The table lists this clone with a count of one. The chain carries TRBV29-1 and TRBJ2-7, with 7 positions matching TRBD1. J lost 2 bases, V lost 8 bases, and 9 bases had no gene match. The length of the CDR3 is 13 residues. Germline V CDR1 and CDR2: SQVTM, ANQGSEA. The CDR3 DNA sequence: TGCAGCCCAAGGGGACAGAGCGCCTACGAGCAGTACTTC. Its translation: CSPRGQSAYEQYF.

CDR3 amino acids: CASSLGDREGILNQPQHF. The CDR3 bases are TGTGCCAGCAGCTTGGGGGATCGGGAGGGTATCCTCAATCAGCCCCAGCATTTT. V and J are TRBV5-5 and TRBJ1-5; D is undetermined. This CDR3 comprises 18 residues. Germline CDR1 reads SGHKS; CDR2 reads YYEKEE (reference sequence). The V end lost 0 bases, the J end lost 3 bases, and 19 bases lay between the germline ends.

About this clone itself: This sample also contains other DNA sequences that code for the same CDR3. This rearrangement joins TRBV7-9 to TRBJ1-2; tentatively, D is TRBD1 (5 bases). Germline V gene lookup returns CDR1 SEHNR and CDR2 FQNEAQ (reference sequence). This CDR3 comprises 12 residues. V gave up 4 bases and J gave up 5 bases, with 8 bases separating them. CDR3 region: CASSYDSYGYTF. In DNA, the CDR3 is TGTGCCAGCAGCTACGACAGTTATGGCTACACCTTC.

The rearrangement uses TRBV11-2 and TRBJ2-1; 16 bases fit TRBD2. Germline lookup yields CDR1 SGHAT and CDR2 FQNNGV. V was pared by 3 bases and J by 8 bases, with 1 base of the junction left unmatched. This CDR3 region has 15 residues. The CDR3 loop is CASSLGLAGGHEQFF. DNA of the CDR3: TGTGCCAGCAGCTTGGGACTAGCGGGGGGGCATGAGCAGTTCTTC. Together with reference TRBV11-2 and TRBJ2-1, the CDR3 gives the full variable domain: EAGVAQSPRYKIIEKRQSVAFWCNPISGHATLYWYQQILGQGPKLLIQFQNNGVVDDSQLPKDRFSAERLKGVDSTLKIQPAKLEDSAVYLCASSLGLAGGHEQFFGPGTRLTVL.

The CDR3 sequence is CASSWGLGNQPQHF. As DNA, the CDR3 is TGTGCCAGCAGCTGGGGACTGGGCAATCAGCCCCAGCATTTT. The gene calls are TRBV7-2 and TRBJ1-5; TRBD1 is a possible D gene (5 bases). CDR3 size: 14 residues. Trimming cost V 4 bases and J 2 bases, with 9 bases left between them. In germline, CDR1 is SGHTA, CDR2 FQGNSA.